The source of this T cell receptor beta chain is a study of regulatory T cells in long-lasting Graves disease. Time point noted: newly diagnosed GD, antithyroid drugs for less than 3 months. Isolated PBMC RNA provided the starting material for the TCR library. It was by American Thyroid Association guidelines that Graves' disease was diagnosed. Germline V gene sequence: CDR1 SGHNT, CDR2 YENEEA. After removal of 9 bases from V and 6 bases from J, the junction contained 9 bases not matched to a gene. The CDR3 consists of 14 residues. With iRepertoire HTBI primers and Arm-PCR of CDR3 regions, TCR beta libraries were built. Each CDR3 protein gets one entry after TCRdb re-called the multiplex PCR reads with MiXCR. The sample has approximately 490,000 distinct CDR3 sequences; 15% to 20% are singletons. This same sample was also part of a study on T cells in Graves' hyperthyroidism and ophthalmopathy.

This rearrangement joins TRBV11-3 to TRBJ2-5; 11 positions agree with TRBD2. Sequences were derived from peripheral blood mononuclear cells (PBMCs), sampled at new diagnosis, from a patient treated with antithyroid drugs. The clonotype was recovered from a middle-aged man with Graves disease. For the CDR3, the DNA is TGTGCCAGTAGTGTGACTAGCGGGGAAAAGACCCAGTACTTC. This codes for CASSVTSGEKTQYF.